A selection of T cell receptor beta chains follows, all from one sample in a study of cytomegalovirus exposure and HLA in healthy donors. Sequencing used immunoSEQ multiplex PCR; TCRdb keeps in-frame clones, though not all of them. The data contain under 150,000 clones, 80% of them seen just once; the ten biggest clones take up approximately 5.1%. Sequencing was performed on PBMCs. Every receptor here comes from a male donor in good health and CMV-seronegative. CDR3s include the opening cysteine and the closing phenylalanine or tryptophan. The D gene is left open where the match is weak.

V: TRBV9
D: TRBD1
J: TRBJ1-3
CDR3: CASSLLDRGSGNTIYF

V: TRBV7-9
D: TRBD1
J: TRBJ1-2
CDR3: CASTSDRAGYTF

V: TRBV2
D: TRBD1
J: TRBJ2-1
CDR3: CASRDRASSYNEQFF

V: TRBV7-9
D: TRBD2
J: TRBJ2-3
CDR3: CASSTRGGRSTDTQYF

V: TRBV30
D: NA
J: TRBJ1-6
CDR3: CAWRWRNNSPLHF

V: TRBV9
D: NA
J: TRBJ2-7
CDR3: CASSPEGTELSYEQYF

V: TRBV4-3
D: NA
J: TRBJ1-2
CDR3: CASSQDFLTERNYGYTF

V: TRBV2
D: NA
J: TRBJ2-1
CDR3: CASSGGRSSYNEQFF

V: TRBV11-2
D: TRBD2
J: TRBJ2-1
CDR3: CASKFRLAGGYNNEQFF

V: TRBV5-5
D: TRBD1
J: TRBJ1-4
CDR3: CASSLGQPATNEKLFF

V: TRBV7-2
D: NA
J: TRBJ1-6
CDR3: CASSNYDSPLHF

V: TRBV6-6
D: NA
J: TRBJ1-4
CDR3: CASSYSEGVGKLFF